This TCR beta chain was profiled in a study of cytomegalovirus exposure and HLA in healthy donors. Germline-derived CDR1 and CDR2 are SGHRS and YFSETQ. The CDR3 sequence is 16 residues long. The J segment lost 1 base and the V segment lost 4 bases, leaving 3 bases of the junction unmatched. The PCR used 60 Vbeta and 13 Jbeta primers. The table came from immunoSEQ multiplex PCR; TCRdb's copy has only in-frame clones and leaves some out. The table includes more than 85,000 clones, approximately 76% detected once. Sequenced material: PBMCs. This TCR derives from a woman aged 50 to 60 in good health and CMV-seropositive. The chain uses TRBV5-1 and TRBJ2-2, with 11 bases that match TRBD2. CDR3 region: CASSRTSGLNTGELFF. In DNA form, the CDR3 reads TGCGCCAGCAGCCGGACTAGCGGGTTGAACACCGGGGAGCTGTTTTTT.